One sample yielded the 8 T cell receptor beta chains listed below, sequenced in a study of T cell responses to AZD1222 COVID-19 vaccine. This table comes from immunoSEQ multiplex PCR, and its TCRdb copy is limited to in-frame clones, with some not included. The data hold about 110,000 clones, with around 83% observed a single time. This specimen consisted of peripheral blood, obtained on day 0 of AZD1222 vaccination. These receptor sequences come from an adult in good health.

The genes are TRBV28 and TRBJ1-4; D ambiguous. The germline gives CDR1 MDHEN, CDR2 SYDVKM. The CDR3 consists of 15 residues. The V end was cut by 5 bases, the J end by 8 bases, with 18 bases between. The CDR3 DNA reads as TGTGCCAGCAGTCTTCTCGCTTCCACCCACGAAAAACTGTTTTTT. It codes for CASSLLASTHEKLFF.

The chain combines TRBV14 with TRBJ1-2; D unclear. The CDR3 has 14 amino acids. The V and J ends lost 0 bases and 1 base respectively, with 6 bases between them. Germline V gene data show CDR1 as SGHDN and CDR2 as FVKESK. DNA of the CDR3: TGTGCCAGCAGCCAAGATCCTTTTAACTATGGCTACACCTTC. It specifies CASSQDPFNYGYTF.

The J gene is TRBJ1-5, the V gene TRBV5-8, with a weak D call TRBD1 (6 bases). This CDR3 contains 16 residues. Deletions cut 1 base from V and 6 bases from J, with 17 bases between. Per the germline V gene, CDR1 is SGHTS and CDR2 is YDEGEE. CDR3 sequence (DNA): TGTGCCAGCAGCTTGCACGGGGGGGGCACAGGTCAGCCCCAGCATTTT. Its protein is CASSLHGGGTGQPQHF. The complete variable domain, with remaining parts taken from reference TRBV5-8 and TRBJ1-5, reads EAGVTQSPTHLIKTRGQQATLRCSPISGHTSVYWYQQALGLGLQFLLWYDEGEERNRGNFPPRFSGRQFPNYSSELNVNALELEDSALYLCASSLHGGGTGQPQHFGDGTRLSIL.

The rearrangement uses TRBV14 and TRBJ2-5, with D perhaps matching TRBD2 (5 bases). CDR1 and CDR2 from the germline V gene are SGHDN and FVKESK. The length of the CDR3 is 15 residues. Trimming shortened V by 0 bases and J by 5 bases, and 13 bases separated the two germline ends. The CDR3: CASSQDHGWRETQYF. The CDR3, as DNA: TGTGCCAGCAGCCAAGATCATGGATGGAGGGAGACCCAGTACTTC.

The table lists this clone with a few counts. The chain employs TRBV7-8 and TRBJ1-6, with TRBD1 identical over 7 bases. V trimming: 0 bases; J trimming: 7 bases; junction bases outside the gene matches: 9. CDR1 and CDR2 from the germline V gene are SGHVS and FQNEAQ. The CDR3 has 17 residues. This CDR3 is CASSLAPWTGRNSPLHF. In DNA, the CDR3 is TGTGCCAGCAGCTTAGCCCCATGGACAGGAAGAAATTCACCCCTCCACTTT. The full variable domain, its missing parts supplied by reference TRBV7-8 and TRBJ1-6, is GAGVSQSPRYKVAKRGQDVALRCDPISGHVSLFWYQQALGQGPEFLTYFQNEAQLDKSGLPSDRFFAERPEGSVSTLKIQRTQQEDSAVYLCASSLAPWTGRNSPLHFGNGTRLTVT.

The gene calls are TRBV3-1 (or the pseudogene TRBV3-2) and TRBJ1-2; tentative D call: TRBD1 (5 bases). Trimming cost V 3 bases and J 8 bases, with 16 bases left between them. The CDR3 runs 14 residues. Germline CDR1 LGHDT, CDR2 YNNKEL (reference sequence). The CDR3 DNA is TGTGCCAGCAGCCATTTTCAGGGAGTTGAGGGCTACACCTTC. It encodes CASSHFQGVEGYTF.

V and J are TRBV5-6 and TRBJ1-1; a weak D match, TRBD1 (6 bases). Germline V gene data show CDR1 as SGHDT and CDR2 as YYEEEE. With 4 bases removed from V and 3 bases from J, the gap between germline ends came to 10 bases. The CDR3 totals 13 residues. Written as DNA, the CDR3 is TGTGCCAGCAGCGCACAGGGCTACACTGAAGCTTTCTTT. Its protein product is CASSAQGYTEAFF. The complete variable domain, with remaining parts taken from reference TRBV5-6 and TRBJ1-1, reads DAGVTQSPTHLIKTRGQQVTLRCSPKSGHDTVSWYQQALGQGPQFIFQYYEEEERQRGNFPDRFSGHQFPNYSSELNVNALLLGDSALYLCASSAQGYTEAFFGQGTRLTVV.

The chain combines TRBV10-3 with TRBJ2-7; 12 bases line up with TRBD2. V lost 10 bases, J lost 4 bases, and 8 bases stayed unmatched. The CDR3 covers 14 residues. Germline V gene lookup returns CDR1 ENHRY and CDR2 SYGVKD. CDR3 loop: CATGVTSGGYEQYF. CDR3 DNA sequence: TGTGCCACCGGGGTGACTAGCGGGGGATACGAGCAGTACTTC.